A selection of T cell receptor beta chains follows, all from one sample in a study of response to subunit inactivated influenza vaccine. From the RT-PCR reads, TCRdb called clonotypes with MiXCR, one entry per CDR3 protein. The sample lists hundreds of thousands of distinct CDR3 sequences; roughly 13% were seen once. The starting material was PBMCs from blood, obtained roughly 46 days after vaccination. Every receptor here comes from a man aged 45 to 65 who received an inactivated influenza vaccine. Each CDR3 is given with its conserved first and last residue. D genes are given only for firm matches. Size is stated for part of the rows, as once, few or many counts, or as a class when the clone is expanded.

TGTGCCAGCAGCTTAGGCCTGTGGACTAGCTTAGATACGCAGTATTTT | CASSLGLWTSLDTQYF | 16 | TRBD2 | TRBJ2-3 | many | TRBV11-2
TGCGCCAGCAGAGGACCTGTTTCCGGGGAGCTGTTTTTT | CASRGPVSGELFF | 13 | . | TRBJ2-2 | few | TRBV10-1
TGCGCCAGCTTGACTAGCGGGAGACCCCCCGAGACTACAGATGAGCAGTTCTTC | CASLTSGRPPETTDEQFF | 18 | TRBD2 | TRBJ2-1 | . | TRBV10-2
TGCAGTGCTAGAGATTTTGCTTACGAGCAGTACTTC | CSARDFAYEQYF | 12 | . | TRBJ2-7 | many | TRBV20-1
TGCGCCAGCAGCCAAGATTTGGACAACTCCTACGAGCAGTACTTC | CASSQDLDNSYEQYF | 15 | . | TRBJ2-7 | few | TRBV4-3
TGTGCCAGCAGCTATACGACAGGGGACTATGGCTACACCTTC | CASSYTTGDYGYTF | 14 | TRBD1 | TRBJ1-2 | . | TRBV6-5
TGCAGTGCCCCCCGGACGGGAACTAATGAAAAACTGTTTTTT | CSAPRTGTNEKLFF | 14 | . | TRBJ1-4 | few | TRBV20-1
TGTGCCAGCAGCTTAAACAGTTACAATGAGCAGTTCTTC | CASSLNSYNEQFF | 13 | . | TRBJ2-1 | many | TRBV12-3/TRBV12-4
TGTGCCAGCAGTGCGGACAGATCCTATGGCTACACCTTC | CASSADRSYGYTF | 13 | . | TRBJ1-2 | few | TRBV12-3/TRBV12-4
TGTGCCAGCAGCCGAACCCCCCATGAGCAGTTCTTC | CASSRTPHEQFF | 12 | . | TRBJ2-1 | . | TRBV7-9
TGTGCCAGCAAGGTGGGACTAGCGGACAACACCGGGGAGCTGTTTTTT | CASKVGLADNTGELFF | 16 | TRBD2 | TRBJ2-2 | many | TRBV6-1
TGTGCCAGCAGCGGAACACTTCTCCACGAGCAGTACTTC | CASSGTLLHEQYF | 13 | . | TRBJ2-7 | few | TRBV5-6
TGTGCCAGCAGCGTAGGGTCAGGGGTGTACTACGAGCAGTACTTC | CASSVGSGVYYEQYF | 15 | . | TRBJ2-7 | . | TRBV9
TGCAGCGTTGAAACAGGCGAGACTAGCACAGATACGCAGTATTTT | CSVETGETSTDTQYF | 15 | . | TRBJ2-3 | . | TRBV29-1
TGTGCCAGCAGCTTAGCTGTTTCAGCGGGGGGGCTGTGGTCCTACGAGCAGTACTTC | CASSLAVSAGGLWSYEQYF | 19 | TRBD2 | TRBJ2-7 | many | TRBV7-2
TGTGCCAGCAGCTCACTAGGGGTAGAGAACACTGAAGCTTTCTTT | CASSSLGVENTEAFF | 15 | . | TRBJ1-1 | . | TRBV7-9
TGTGCCAGCAGCTCAGTCCAGGCGAACACCGGGGAGCTGTTTTTT | CASSSVQANTGELFF | 15 | . | TRBJ2-2 | many | TRBV12-3/TRBV12-4
TGTGCCAGCGGTAAGAGGGGGCCATTCCGCTCCTACAATGAGCAGTTCTTC | CASGKRGPFRSYNEQFF | 17 | TRBD1 | TRBJ2-1 | few | TRBV12-3/TRBV12-4
TGCGCCAGCAGCCTTGGCAGCGGTTTGAGCAATGAGCAGTTCTTC | CASSLGSGLSNEQFF | 15 | . | TRBJ2-1 | many | TRBV5-1
TGTGCCAGCAGCAGACTGATCACAGATACGCAGTATTTT | CASSRLITDTQYF | 13 | . | TRBJ2-3 | few | TRBV14
TGTGCCAGCAAGCCCGGGACGCCCTCCTTC | CASKPGTPSF | 10 | . | TRBJ1-2 | . | TRBV12-3/TRBV12-4
TGTGCCAGCAGCTTAGCGACCAATCAGCCCCAGCATTTT | CASSLATNQPQHF | 13 | . | TRBJ1-5 | many | TRBV7-9
TGTGCCAGCAGCGTAGGACTAGCCGGGAACACAGATACGCAGTATTTT | CASSVGLAGNTDTQYF | 16 | TRBD2 | TRBJ2-3 | many | TRBV9
TGTGCCAGCGCCAGGGCGGGGGGCCGCCAAGAGACCCAGTACTTC | CASARAGGRQETQYF | 15 | TRBD2 | TRBJ2-5 | . | TRBV7-2
TGTGCCAGCAGCGTAGAGGGGCGGTACGAGCAGTACTTC | CASSVEGRYEQYF | 13 | . | TRBJ2-7 | few | TRBV9
TGCGCCAGCAGCTTTAGGACAGGGGTCTCGTGGGAGACCCAGTACTTC | CASSFRTGVSWETQYF | 16 | TRBD1 | TRBJ2-5 | few | TRBV5-1
TGTGCCAGCAGCCCGGTAGCGGGGGGGCTGGCAGATACGCAGTATTTT | CASSPVAGGLADTQYF | 16 | TRBD2 | TRBJ2-3 | few | TRBV7-2
TGTGCCAGCAGCTTAGCGCTGGTAGGGCATGGCTACACCTTC | CASSLALVGHGYTF | 14 | . | TRBJ1-2 | . | TRBV7-9
TGCGCCAGCAGCTTGAGTGCCCCTGGCAATGAGCAGTTCTTC | CASSLSAPGNEQFF | 14 | . | TRBJ2-1 | few | TRBV5-1
TGTGCCAGCAGCTTAGGGATAGCGGGAGGGCAAAATGAGCAGTTCTTC | CASSLGIAGGQNEQFF | 16 | TRBD2 | TRBJ2-1 | . | TRBV7-3
TGCGCCAGCAGCCTCATACTAGCGGGGGAGGAGCAGTTCTTC | CASSLILAGEEQFF | 14 | TRBD2 | TRBJ2-1 | few | TRBV4-3
TGTGCCAGCAGCTCGGGAGTCCGGGAGACCCAGTACTTC | CASSSGVRETQYF | 13 | . | TRBJ2-5 | few | TRBV6-1
TGCGCCAGCAGCGGGGGACAGGGGAACACTGAAGCTTTCTTT | CASSGGQGNTEAFF | 14 | TRBD1 | TRBJ1-1 | . | TRBV5-1
TGCAGTGCCCGGTGGGCGGGGATCATCTACGAGCAGTACTTC | CSARWAGIIYEQYF | 14 | . | TRBJ2-7 | . | TRBV20-1
TGTGCCAGCAGCTTGGGCTGGCGGACCTATGGCTACACCTTC | CASSLGWRTYGYTF | 14 | . | TRBJ1-2 | . | TRBV7-9
TGCAGCGTCCTACCGGGACAGAAATACACAGATACGCAGTATTTT | CSVLPGQKYTDTQYF | 15 | TRBD1 | TRBJ2-3 | few | TRBV29-1
TGCGCCAGCAGCCAAGAGAAGAGAAACTATGGCTACACCTTC | CASSQEKRNYGYTF | 14 | . | TRBJ1-2 | few | TRBV4-3
TGCGCCAGCAGGGGTAGCGGGGGGGCCCCCAACCCCCATGAGCAGTTCTTC | CASRGSGGAPNPHEQFF | 17 | TRBD2 | TRBJ2-1 | . | TRBV10-2
TGTGCCAGCAGCGAGACAGGGGGCCATGGGGCCAACGTCCTGACTTTC | CASSETGGHGANVLTF | 16 | TRBD1 | TRBJ2-6 | . | TRBV7-8
TGTGCCAGCACCCCAGGGCCAGATACGCAGTATTTT | CASTPGPDTQYF | 12 | . | TRBJ2-3 | . | TRBV12-3/TRBV12-4
TGTGCCAGCAGTGTGCCCCAGCCCGGCGAGACCCAGTACTTC | CASSVPQPGETQYF | 14 | . | TRBJ2-5 | few | TRBV2